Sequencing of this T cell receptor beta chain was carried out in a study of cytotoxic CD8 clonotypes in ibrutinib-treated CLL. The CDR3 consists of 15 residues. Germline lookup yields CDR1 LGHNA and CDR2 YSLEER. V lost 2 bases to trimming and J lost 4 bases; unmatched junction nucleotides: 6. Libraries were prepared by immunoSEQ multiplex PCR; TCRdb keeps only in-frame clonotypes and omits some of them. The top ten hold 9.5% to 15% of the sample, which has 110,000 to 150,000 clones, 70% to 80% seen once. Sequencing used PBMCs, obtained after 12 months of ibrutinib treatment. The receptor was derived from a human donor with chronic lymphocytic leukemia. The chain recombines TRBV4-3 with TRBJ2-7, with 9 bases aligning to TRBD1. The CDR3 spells CASSQRTGDTYEQYF. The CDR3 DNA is TGCGCCAGCAGCCAACGGACAGGGGATACTTACGAGCAGTACTTC.